This T cell receptor beta chain came from a study of post-analysis software for immune sequencing data. Study-wide background: Relapsing-remitting, secondary progressive and progressive-relapsing forms made up the multiple sclerosis disease courses. Notes on the study in general: The authors found that F measure strongly co-clustered same-batch samples. Among multiple sclerosis patients, normalized Chao1 diversity was significantly below that of controls. Patients used about 5 TRBV segments, including TRBV5-6, TRBV5-1 and TRBV20-1, more often than controls.

Unique molecular identifiers were built into the TCR beta cDNA libraries. T cells numbering roughly 0.85 to 11 million gave rise to about 490,000 cDNA molecules. One entry per CDR3 protein results from TCRdb running MiXCR on the PCR reads. The sample records roughly 430,000 distinct CDR3 sequences, 35% to 45% being singletons. Details on this clonotype: Its antigen is as yet unknown.

V dropped 1 base and J dropped 7; count of bases not matched to a gene: 8. The CDR3 spans 15 residues. Germline V gives CDR1 SGHTA, CDR2 FQGNSA. V and J are TRBV7-2 and TRBJ2-7; TRBD2 matches at 9 bases. Sequenced: blood. The TCR was taken from a girl aged 2-10 years with multiple sclerosis. The CDR3 DNA reads TGTGCCAGCAGCTTAGGGGGACTAGCACACAATGAGCAGTACTTC. Amino acids: CASSLGGLAHNEQYF.